This T cell receptor beta chain was sequenced for a study of resident and recirculating memory T cells in vitiligo (dated by TCRdb to between 2018 and 2020). For the wider study: For TCR beta sequencing, each of a few stable vitiligo patients provided PBMCs along with epidermis taken by shave biopsy from two lesional and two nonlesional sites. Right before genomic DNA was extracted using the Qiagen DNeasy Blood & Tissue Kit, the samples were homogenized with no cell sorting step. Human TCR beta sequencing was used to test whether specific clones in lesional vitiligo skin differed from clones in nonlesional skin and blood. What the study reported, not specific to this receptor: TCR sequences were not shared across biopsy sites or across patients, which suggests that different T cell clones infiltrate different lesions, a pattern described as private specificity. Mechanistic studies in the future are needed to assess how much the detected T cell clones and the human Trm pools versus Tcm pools each contribute. By overlap and correlation analysis, no significant repertoire overlap was shown between biopsies, even within a single patient, except for each lesion compared with itself. No unique dominant TCR clone was detected, and clonality varied among vitiligo lesions.

Vitiligo counted as stable when lesions had not changed during the previous 6 months. To count as stable, patients also needed to show no confetti depigmentation, which is a clinical sign of active vitiligo. Any patient who had received treatment in the previous three months was excluded. PBMCs were isolated from heparinized blood by Ficoll density gradient centrifugation and then flash-frozen. As for this clone: This receptor's antigen is unknown. No much larger clone is present one base from it, and per-base qualities are unavailable.

TCR beta chains were amplified from genomic DNA using the immunoSEQ hsTCRB kit. TCR beta libraries were sequenced on an Illumina MiSeq instrument by the immunoSEQ service. The published analysis was carried out like this. Repertoire data were analyzed with the immunoSEQ Analyzer. TCRdb re-hosts the immuneACCESS table, in-frame sequences only. Its copies lack some clones; in the studies checked, an unresolved V gene accounts for under half of them, and the cause for the rest is not known. Clone size and V and J calls were adopted from that table, with D and trimming inferred from the DNA. Counted in this sample were tens of thousands of clones; under 95% of them appeared once. Clones ranked in the top ten supply around 5.1% of the sample. Taken from cysteine to phenylalanine, the CDR3 has 13 residues. CDR3 DNA only is kept here, 39 bases in frame from base 1. The trim is 1 base for V and 9 bases for J, with a gap of 13 bases between the germline ends. From a lookup of the germline V gene, CDR1 and CDR2 are SGHRS and YFSETQ.

The sequence derives from a male donor with vitiligo. The rearranged chain carries TRBV5-1 and TRBJ1-1, with the identity of the D gene unclear. The sample consisted of blood. The CDR3 reads CASSLRGSDKAFF. The DNA sequence is as follows: TGCGCCAGCAGCTTGCGTGGGTCAGACAAAGCTTTCTTT.